This record looks at one T cell receptor (beta chain) sequence and its context. The sample comes from a study of blood T cell repertoires in COVID-19. Turning to the study itself: Donors in the United States, Italy and Spain gave samples during acute or convalescent COVID-19. From T cells, B-cell-depleted T cells, or PBMCs came the material, which was cDNA or gDNA.

Source study methods: Nucleated cell number was recorded as an estimate derived from reference gene primer amplification. Assay used: immunoSEQ multiplex PCR; TCRdb lists only in-frame clones, some missing. V, J and clone size reflect that table, while D and trimming were determined from the DNA. The sample records about 80,000 clones, more than 70% being singletons. V lost 3 bases and J lost 5; bases outside the gene matches: 13. The germline gives CDR1 GTSNPN, CDR2 SVGIG (reference sequence). The CDR3 spans 16 residues. The sample taken for sequencing was peripheral blood. The chain uses TRBV30 and TRBJ1-5; 7 nucleotides line up with TRBD1. The source of this sequence is a man in his 70s with active or convalescent COVID-19. The CDR3 DNA reads as TGTGCCTGGAGCCAGACAGGGATGGAGGAGTATCAGCCCCAGCATTTT. Translating it yields CAWSQTGMEEYQPQHF.